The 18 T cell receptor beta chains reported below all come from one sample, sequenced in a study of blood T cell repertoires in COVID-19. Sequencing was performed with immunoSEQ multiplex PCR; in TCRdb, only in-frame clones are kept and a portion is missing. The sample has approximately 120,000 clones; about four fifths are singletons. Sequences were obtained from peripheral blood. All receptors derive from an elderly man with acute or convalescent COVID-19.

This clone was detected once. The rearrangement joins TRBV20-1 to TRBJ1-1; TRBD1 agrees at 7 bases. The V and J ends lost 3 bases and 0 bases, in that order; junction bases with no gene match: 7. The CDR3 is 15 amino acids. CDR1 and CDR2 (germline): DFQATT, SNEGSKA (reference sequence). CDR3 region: CSASKLGQMNTEAFF. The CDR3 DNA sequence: TGCAGTGCTAGTAAGCTGGGACAGATGAACACTGAAGCTTTCTTT.

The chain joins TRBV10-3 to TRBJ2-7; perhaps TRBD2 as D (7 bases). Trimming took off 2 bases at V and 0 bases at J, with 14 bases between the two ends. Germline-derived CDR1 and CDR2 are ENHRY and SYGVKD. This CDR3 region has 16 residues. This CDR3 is CAISEPRGGTSYEQYF. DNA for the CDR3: TGTGCCATCAGTGAGCCGAGGGGGGGGACCTCCTACGAGCAGTACTTC.

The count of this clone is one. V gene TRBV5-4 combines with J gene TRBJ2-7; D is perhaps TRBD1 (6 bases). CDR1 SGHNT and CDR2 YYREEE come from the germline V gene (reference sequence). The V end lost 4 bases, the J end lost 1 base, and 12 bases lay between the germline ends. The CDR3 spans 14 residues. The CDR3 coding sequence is TGTGCCAGCAGCCACCGGGACAATTCCTACGAGCAGTACTTC. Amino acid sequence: CASSHRDNSYEQYF.

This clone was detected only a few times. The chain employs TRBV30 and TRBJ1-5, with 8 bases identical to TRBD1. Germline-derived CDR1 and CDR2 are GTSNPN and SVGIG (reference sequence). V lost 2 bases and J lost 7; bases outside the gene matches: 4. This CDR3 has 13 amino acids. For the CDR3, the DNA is TGTGCCTGGAGTCAGGGGGCGGGGCAGCCCCAGCATTTT. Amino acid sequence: CAWSQGAGQPQHF.

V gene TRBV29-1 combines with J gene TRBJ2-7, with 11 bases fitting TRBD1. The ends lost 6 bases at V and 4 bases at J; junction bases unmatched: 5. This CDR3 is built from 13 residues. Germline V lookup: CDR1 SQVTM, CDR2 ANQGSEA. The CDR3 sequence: CSVLDRGRYEQYF. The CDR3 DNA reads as TGCAGCGTCTTGGACAGGGGGCGGTACGAGCAGTACTTC.

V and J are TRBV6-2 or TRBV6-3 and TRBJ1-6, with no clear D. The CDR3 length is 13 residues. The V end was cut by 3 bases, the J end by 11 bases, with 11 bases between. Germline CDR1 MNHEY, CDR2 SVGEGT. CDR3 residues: CASSYGVATPLHF. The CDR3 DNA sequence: TGTGCCAGCAGTTATGGTGTCGCGACACCCCTCCACTTT.

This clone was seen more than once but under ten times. This CDR3 reads CAWGVEWITGELFF. The CDR3 nucleotides read TGTGCCTGGGGAGTGGAGTGGATCACCGGGGAGCTGTTTTTT. J is TRBJ2-2 and V is TRBV30; D unclear. The CDR3 has 14 residues. The V and J ends lost 5 bases and 4 bases respectively, with 14 bases between them. CDR1 and CDR2 from the germline V gene are GTSNPN and SVGIG (reference sequence).

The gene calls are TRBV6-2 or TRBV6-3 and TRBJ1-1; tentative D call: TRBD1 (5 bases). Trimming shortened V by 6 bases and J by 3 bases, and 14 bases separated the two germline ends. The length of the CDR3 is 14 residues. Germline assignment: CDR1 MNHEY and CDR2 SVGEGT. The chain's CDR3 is CASSEGAGDTEAFF. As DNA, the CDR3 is TGTGCCAGCAGCGAAGGGGCGGGGGACACTGAAGCTTTCTTT.

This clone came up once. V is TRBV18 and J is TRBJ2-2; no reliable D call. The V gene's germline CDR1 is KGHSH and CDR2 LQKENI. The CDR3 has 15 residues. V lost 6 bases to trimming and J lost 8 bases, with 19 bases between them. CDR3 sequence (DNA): TGTGCCAGCTCGCCCGACAATCGGAACTGGGGGGAGCTGTTTTTT. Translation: CASSPDNRNWGELFF. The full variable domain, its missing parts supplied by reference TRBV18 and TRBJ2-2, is NAGVMQNPRHLVRRRGQEARLRCSPMKGHSHVYWYRQLPEEGLKFMVYLQKENIIDESGMPKERFSAEFPKEGPSILRIQQVVRGDSAAYFCASSPDNRNWGELFFGEGSRLTVL.

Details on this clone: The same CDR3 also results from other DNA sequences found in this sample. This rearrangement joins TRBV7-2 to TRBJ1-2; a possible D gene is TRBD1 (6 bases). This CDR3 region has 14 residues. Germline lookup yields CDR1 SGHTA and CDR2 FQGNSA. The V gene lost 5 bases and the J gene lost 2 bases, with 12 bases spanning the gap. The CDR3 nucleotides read TGTGCCAGCAGCCTAGACAGGACCAACTATGGCTACACCTTC. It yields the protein CASSLDRTNYGYTF. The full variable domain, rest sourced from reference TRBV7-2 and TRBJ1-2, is GAGVSQSPSNKVTEKGKDVELRCDPISGHTALYWYRQSLGQGLEFLIYFQGNSAPDKSGLPSDRFSAERTGGSVSTLTIQRTQQEDSAVYLCASSLDRTNYGYTFGSGTRLTVV.

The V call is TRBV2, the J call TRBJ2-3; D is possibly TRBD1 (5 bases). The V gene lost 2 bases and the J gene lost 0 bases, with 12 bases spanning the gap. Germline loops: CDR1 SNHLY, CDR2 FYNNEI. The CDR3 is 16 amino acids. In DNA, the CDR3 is TGTGCCAGCAGTGAAAAGGGGCGACCTAGCACAGATACGCAGTATTTT. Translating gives CASSEKGRPSTDTQYF.

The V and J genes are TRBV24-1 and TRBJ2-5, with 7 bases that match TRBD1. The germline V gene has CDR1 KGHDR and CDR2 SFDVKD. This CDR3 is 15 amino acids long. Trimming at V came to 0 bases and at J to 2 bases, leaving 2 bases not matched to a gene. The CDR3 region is CATSDLRDRQETQYF. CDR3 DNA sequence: TGTGCCACCAGTGATTTGCGGGACAGACAAGAGACCCAGTACTTC.

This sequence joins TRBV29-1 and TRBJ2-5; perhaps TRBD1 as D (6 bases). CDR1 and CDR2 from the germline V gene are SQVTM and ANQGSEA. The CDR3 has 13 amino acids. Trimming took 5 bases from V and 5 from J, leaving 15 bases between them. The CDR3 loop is CSVSVGGLETQYF. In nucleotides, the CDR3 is TGCAGCGTTTCGGTAGGGGGTTTGGAGACCCAGTACTTC.

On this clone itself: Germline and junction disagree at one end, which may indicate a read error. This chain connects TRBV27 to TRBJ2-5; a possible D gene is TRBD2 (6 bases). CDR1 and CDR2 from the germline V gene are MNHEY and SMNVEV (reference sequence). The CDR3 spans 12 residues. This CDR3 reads CASSSPGTSTDF. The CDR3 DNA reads TGTGCCAGCAGTTCGCCCGGGACTTCCACGGACTTC.

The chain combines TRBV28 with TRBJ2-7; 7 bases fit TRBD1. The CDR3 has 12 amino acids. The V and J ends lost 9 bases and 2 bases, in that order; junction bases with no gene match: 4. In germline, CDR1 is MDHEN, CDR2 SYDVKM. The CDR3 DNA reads TGTGCCAGTTCGACAGGGACCTACGAGCAGTACTTC. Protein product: CASSTGTYEQYF.

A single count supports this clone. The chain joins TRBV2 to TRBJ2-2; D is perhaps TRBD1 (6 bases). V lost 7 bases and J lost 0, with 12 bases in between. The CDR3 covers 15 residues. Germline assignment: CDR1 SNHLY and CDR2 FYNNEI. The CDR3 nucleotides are TGTGCCAGCACCCCCGGGACAACGAACACCGGGGAGCTGTTTTTT. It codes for CASTPGTTNTGELFF.

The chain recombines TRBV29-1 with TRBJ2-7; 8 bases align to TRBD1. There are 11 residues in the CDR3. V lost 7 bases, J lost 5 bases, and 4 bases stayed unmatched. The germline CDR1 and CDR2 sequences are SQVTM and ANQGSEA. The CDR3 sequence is CSATTGDEQYF. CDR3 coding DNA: TGCAGCGCCACGACAGGGGACGAGCAGTACTTC.

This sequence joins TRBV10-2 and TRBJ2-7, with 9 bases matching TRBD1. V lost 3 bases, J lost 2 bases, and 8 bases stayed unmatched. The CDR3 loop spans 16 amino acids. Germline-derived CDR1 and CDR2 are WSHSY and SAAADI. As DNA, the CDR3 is TGCGCCAGCAGTGAAAGTTTGGGACAGGGCACCTACGAGCAGTACTTC. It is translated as CASSESLGQGTYEQYF.